A single sample is the source of the 2 T cell receptor beta chains below, sequenced in a study of T cell responses to AZD1222 COVID-19 vaccine. Only in-frame clones appear in the TCRdb table, and some are missing; sequencing was by immunoSEQ multiplex PCR. The sample lists 60,000 to 85,000 clones; around 90% were seen once. The sample was peripheral blood, taken 28 days after the second AZD1222 dose. The receptors come from an adult who received the AZD1222 COVID-19 vaccine.

The V call is TRBV19, the J call TRBJ1-5; D remains ambiguous. The CDR3 covers 15 residues. Per the germline V gene, CDR1 is LNHDA and CDR2 is SQIVND (reference sequence). Trimming removed 1 base at V and 5 bases at J, with 12 bases between. This CDR3 is CASSIVQGGHQPQHF. In DNA, the CDR3 is TGTGCCAGTAGTATAGTTCAAGGAGGTCATCAGCCCCAGCATTTT.

The CDR3 protein is CASQPGVGGYTF. The CDR3 DNA sequence: TGTGCCTCCCAACCGGGGGTCGGTGGCTACACCTTC. V and J are TRBV6-5 and TRBJ1-2; the D gene is possibly TRBD1 (5 bases). Germline loops: CDR1 MNHEY, CDR2 SVGAGI. The CDR3 contains 12 residues. With 11 bases removed from V and 7 bases from J, the gap between germline ends came to 17 bases.